This TCR beta chain was recorded in a study of stem cell transplantation in POMP-related autoinflammatory disease. In the study overall: Impaired MHC class I-dependent CD8+ differentiation was hypothesized from defective thymoproteasomes. Before transplant: CD4+ naive skewing, low CD8+ proportions, reduced cytokine secretion. Findings of the study overall: A trend toward lower repertoire diversity and greater clonality appeared in every analyzed T-cell subset of PRAID patients. Unique TRB V-J gene pairings were limited in number in patients with PRAID.

In germline, CDR1 is SEHNR, CDR2 FQNEAQ (reference sequence). There are 12 residues in the CDR3. V was pared by 5 bases and J by 9 bases, with 4 bases of the junction left unmatched. Sequencing was performed with immunoSEQ multiplex PCR; in TCRdb, only in-frame clones are kept and a portion is missing. There are about 9,200 clones in the sample; roughly nine tenths occur only once, and 2.5% to 3% lies in the top ten. PRAID combined immunodeficiency and autoinflammation. As to this clone: No antigen is known for it.

The origin of this receptor is a human donor with POMP-related autoinflammation and immune dysregulation (PRAID). The input for sequencing was CD8+ T cells from PBMCs, taken before stem cell transplantation. The rearrangement uses TRBV7-9 and TRBJ2-1, with 7 bases identical to TRBD1. CDR3: CASSNRGSEQFF. In DNA, the CDR3 is TGTGCCAGCAGCAACAGGGGTTCTGAGCAGTTCTTC.